Following are 21 T cell receptor beta chains from one sample sequenced in a study of shared clonotypes between healthy human individuals. Cells designated naive CD8 were CD45RO-negative and were positively selected for CCR7, with terminally differentiated effector memory CD45RA+ cells excluded. Using immunoSEQ multiplex PCR, the repertoire was profiled, and TCRdb retains in-frame clones only, with some absent. In the table there are approximately 2,200,000 clones, approximately 94% of which are singletons. Input material: naive CD8+ T cells from PBMCs. Receptors were obtained from a man younger than 35 in good health. Some clones in this sample may be carry-over from other donors' samples.

This chain connects TRBV5-8 to TRBJ2-7, with a tentative D call TRBD1 (5 bases). The CDR3 extends over 15 amino acids. Trimming took off 2 bases at V and 11 bases at J, with 23 bases between the two ends. CDR1 and CDR2 (germline): SGHTS, YDEGEE. CDR3 region: CASSLTTVPRTRKYF. As DNA, the CDR3 is TGTGCCAGCAGCTTAACGACAGTGCCGAGGACGCGGAAGTACTTC.

The rearrangement joins TRBV29-1 to TRBJ1-1; D is undetermined. The CDR3 has 11 amino acids. V lost 1 base, J lost 11 bases, and 11 bases lay in between. The germline V gene encodes CDR1 SQVTM and CDR2 ANQGSEA. DNA of the CDR3: TGCAGCGTTGAAGCTCCTACCGGGGCTTTCTTT. Its protein product is CSVEAPTGAFF.

J is TRBJ2-1 and V is TRBV4-1, with 13 bases aligning to TRBD2. The germline gives CDR1 MGHRA, CDR2 YSYEKL. The CDR3 spans 17 residues. Trimming at V came to 2 bases and at J to 7 bases, leaving 8 bases not matched to a gene. The DNA of the CDR3 is TGCGCCAGCAGCCAACCCCCAACTAGCGGGAGGGTGAATGAGCAGTTCTTC. Amino acids: CASSQPPTSGRVNEQFF.

The V and J genes are TRBV27 and TRBJ1-3, with D possibly TRBD1 on 6 matching bases. This CDR3 region has 15 residues. Germline V lookup: CDR1 MNHEY, CDR2 SMNVEV (reference sequence). V dropped 1 base and J dropped 2 bases, with 9 bases sitting between them. CDR3 nucleotides: TGTGCCAGCAGTTTATTTCAGGGGCCTGGAAACACCATATATTTT. Its translation is CASSLFQGPGNTIYF.

A single count supports this clone. This chain joins TRBV6-6 and TRBJ2-4; 9 bases line up with TRBD2. V was clipped by 7 bases and J by 14 bases; unmatched bases: 15. Per germline, CDR1 MNHNY and CDR2 SVGAGI (reference sequence). The CDR3 extends over 14 amino acids. CDR3 coding DNA: TGTGCCAGCACCGAGACTAGCGGTGCCCCGAACAAGTACTTC. Its translation is CASTETSGAPNKYF.

The chain joins TRBV6-1 to TRBJ1-1; possibly TRBD1 for D (5 bases). Germline V CDR1 and CDR2: MNHNS, SASEGT. This CDR3 has 16 residues. Trimming shortened V by 1 base and J by 0 bases, and 12 bases separated the two germline ends. The CDR3 sequence is CASSEDRPTVNTEAFF. The CDR3 region has the DNA TGTGCCAGCAGTGAAGATAGGCCGACAGTGAACACTGAAGCTTTCTTT.

The chain couples TRBV15 to TRBJ2-7; maybe TRBD2 (6 bases). Germline CDR1 LNHNV, CDR2 YYDKDF (reference sequence). The CDR3 has 15 amino acids. V was cut by 5 bases and J by 4 bases, with 18 bases left in between. CDR3 nucleotide sequence: TGTGCCACCAGCTCTGGGGGAGGACCCACTTACGAGCAGTACTTC. It specifies CATSSGGGPTYEQYF.

V gene TRBV5-1 combines with J gene TRBJ2-7; possibly TRBD1 or TRBD2 for D (7 bases each). Germline loops: CDR1 SGHRS, CDR2 YFSETQ. V was trimmed by 0 bases and J by 5 bases, leaving 12 bases between them. This CDR3 region has 14 residues. CDR3 bases: TGCGCCAGCAGCTTGGCCGCAGGGGGGGACGAGCAGTACTTC. Protein: CASSLAAGGDEQYF.

The chain employs TRBV27 and TRBJ1-1; weak D call: TRBD1 (5 bases). The CDR3 runs 14 residues. Per the germline V gene, CDR1 is MNHEY and CDR2 is SMNVEV (reference sequence). The V and J ends lost 5 bases and 10 bases respectively, with 20 bases between them. The CDR3 reads CASSLMGGALGAFF. DNA of the CDR3: TGTGCCAGCAGTCTCATGGGGGGTGCTCTCGGAGCTTTCTTT.

V gene TRBV27 combines with J gene TRBJ2-4, with TRBD1 matching over 8 bases. Trimming removed 5 bases from V and 0 bases from J; junction bases left unmatched: 12. The CDR3 covers 18 residues. Germline V CDR1 and CDR2: MNHEY, SMNVEV (reference sequence). CDR3 sequence: CASSTLSGQGLAKNIQYF. DNA of the CDR3: TGTGCCAGCAGTACTCTCTCCGGACAGGGTCTAGCCAAAAACATTCAGTACTTC.

The chain recombines TRBV5-6 with TRBJ2-1; no clear D. Germline-derived CDR1 and CDR2 are SGHDT and YYEEEE. The V and J ends lost 1 base and 6 bases respectively, with 11 bases between them. This CDR3 spans 14 amino acids. CDR3 protein: CASSLTPGFNEQFF. The CDR3 nucleotides read TGTGCCAGCAGCTTGACCCCCGGCTTCAATGAGCAGTTCTTC. Combining the CDR3 with reference TRBV5-6 and TRBJ2-1 gives the whole variable domain DAGVTQSPTHLIKTRGQQVTLRCSPKSGHDTVSWYQQALGQGPQFIFQYYEEEERQRGNFPDRFSGHQFPNYSSELNVNALLLGDSALYLCASSLTPGFNEQFFGPGTRLTVL.

The rearrangement links TRBV4-3 to TRBJ2-1; D gene uncertain. Germline CDR1 reads LGHNA; CDR2 reads YSLEER. Between the trimmed V and J ends, which lost 0 bases and 7 bases, there was a span of 7 bases. The CDR3 extends over 13 amino acids. The CDR3 nucleotides are TGCGCCAGCAGCCAAGACACGCGGAATGAGCAGTTCTTC. Residues: CASSQDTRNEQFF.

The rearrangement uses TRBV9 and TRBJ2-1, with TRBD2 identical over 7 bases. Per the germline V gene, CDR1 is SGDLS and CDR2 is YYNGEE. CDR3 size: 16 residues. The V segment lost 0 bases and the J segment 4 bases; nucleotides outside the gene matches: 7. This CDR3 reads CASSVGGGGSYNEQFF. The DNA of the CDR3 is TGTGCCAGCAGCGTAGGCGGCGGGGGTTCATACAATGAGCAGTTCTTC.

The V gene is TRBV11-2, the J gene TRBJ2-1; 7 nucleotides line up with TRBD1. The CDR3 sequence is 17 residues long. V lost 5 bases, J lost 8 bases, and 18 bases stayed unmatched. CDR1 SGHAT and CDR2 FQNNGV come from the germline V gene. CDR3 sequence (DNA): TGTGCCAGCAGCCCTGACTCCGACGTAAGGGGGCTATATGAGCAGTTCTTC. This sequence encodes CASSPDSDVRGLYEQFF.

V usage is TRBV7-3 and J usage is TRBJ2-2, with 9 bases fitting TRBD2. This CDR3 has 17 residues. Trimming cost V 5 bases and J 6 bases; bases outside gene matches: 13. CDR1 and CDR2 (germline): SGHTA, FQGTGA. CDR3 sequence reads: CASSETGGRAGAGELFF. The CDR3 region has the DNA TGTGCCAGCAGCGAAACCGGCGGGAGGGCCGGGGCCGGGGAGCTGTTTTTT. Looking up the rest from reference TRBV7-3 and TRBJ2-2 gives the full variable domain: GAGVSQTPSNKVTEKGKYVELRCDPISGHTALYWYRQSLGQGPEFLIYFQGTGAADDSGLPNDRFFAVRPEGSVSTLKIQRTERGDSAVYLCASSETGGRAGAGELFFGEGSRLTVL.

The chain employs TRBV7-9 and TRBJ1-1, with D hard to call. The CDR3 spans 15 residues. Germline CDR1 reads SEHNR; CDR2 reads FQNEAQ (reference sequence). V lost 4 bases and J 1 base, leaving 13 bases between the germline ends. CDR3 in DNA: TGTGCCAGCAGCTCCCGCGGCGGAAGGAACACTGAAGCTTTCTTT. Protein product: CASSSRGGRNTEAFF.

This rearrangement joins TRBV15 to TRBJ2-1; weak D call: TRBD1 (5 bases). The CDR3 is 14 amino acids. The V end lost 5 bases, the J end lost 10 bases, and 18 bases lay between the germline ends. In germline, CDR1 is LNHNV, CDR2 YYDKDF (reference sequence). CDR3 nucleotide sequence: TGTGCCACCAGCGGCATGACAGAACGTTGGGAGCAGTTCTTC. Translation: CATSGMTERWEQFF.

V usage is TRBV27 and J usage is TRBJ2-3; D is undetermined. Germline values: CDR1 MNHEY, CDR2 SMNVEV (reference sequence). The CDR3 has 15 residues. Trimming shortened V by 8 bases and J by 5 bases, and 20 bases separated the two germline ends. The CDR3 DNA sequence: TGTGCCAGCGGCCCCACGGGCCCTGTGGGAGATACGCAGTATTTT. This codes for CASGPTGPVGDTQYF.

The rearrangement links TRBV10-2 to TRBJ1-1; 7 bases align to TRBD1. Germline CDR1 is WSHSY and CDR2 is SAAADI. V was pared by 6 bases and J by 1 base, with 5 bases of the junction left unmatched. CDR3 length: 14 amino acids. The DNA for the CDR3 is TGCGCCAGCAGGTCAGGGGGTGGGAACACTGAAGCTTTCTTT. Translation: CASRSGGGNTEAFF.

The rearrangement joins TRBV5-1 to TRBJ2-7; unclear D gene. The CDR3 is 14 amino acids. V gave up 0 bases and J gave up 6 bases, with 13 bases separating them. Germline V gives CDR1 SGHRS, CDR2 YFSETQ. The CDR3 protein is CASSLGRDYREQYF. In DNA, the CDR3 is TGCGCCAGCAGCTTGGGACGCGATTACCGCGAGCAGTACTTC.

Here the CDR3 reads CASSQETEIRAYEQYF. The CDR3 region has the DNA TGCGCCAGCAGCCAAGAAACAGAGATTCGAGCCTACGAGCAGTACTTC. The chain carries TRBV4-3 and TRBJ2-7, with D hard to call. The V and J ends lost 0 bases and 2 bases respectively, with 14 bases between them. The CDR3 extends over 16 amino acids. The V gene's germline CDR1 is LGHNA and CDR2 YSLEER.